The 5 T cell receptor beta chains reported below all come from one sample, sequenced in a study of control samples from healthy donors and cancer patients. Produced via immunoSEQ multiplex PCR; TCRdb's table is partial and in-frame only. The profile covers about 70,000 clones, with 87% appearing a single time and 2% to 2.5% taken by the ten largest. Sequencing was carried out using PBMCs. Receptors originate from a woman aged 50 to 65 with head and neck cancer.

The rearrangement joins TRBV21-1 to TRBJ1-5. TRBV21-1 is designated a pseudogene. The CDR3 contains 15 residues. Here the CDR3 reads CASGFTGTRTRPQHF. CDR3 sequence (DNA): TGTGCCAGCGGCTTTACAGGGACTCGGACTCGCCCCCAGCATTTT.

The V gene is TRBV5-1, the J gene TRBJ1-6, with unresolved D. Germline CDR1 reads SGHRS; CDR2 reads YFSETQ. The CDR3 runs to 16 residues. The ends were cut back, 5 bases at V and 4 bases at J, with 16 bases in the middle. This chain's CDR3 is CASRADPSRYNSPLHF. CDR3 bases: TGCGCCAGCAGGGCGGATCCCTCTCGTTATAATTCACCCCTCCACTTT.

The chain carries TRBV5-4 and TRBJ1-4; the D gene is possibly TRBD1 (6 bases). V was shortened by 3 bases and J by 1 base, with 10 bases between the two germline ends. Germline lookup yields CDR1 SGHNT and CDR2 YYREEE (reference sequence). There are 15 residues in the CDR3. The CDR3 loop is CASSSSTGTNEKLFF. The CDR3 DNA reads TGTGCCAGCAGCTCCTCGACAGGAACTAATGAAAAACTGTTTTTT.

CDR3 DNA: TGTGCCAGCAGCTCAACTCAGGGGAGGGGAGAGACCCAGTACTTC. This translates into CASSSTQGRGETQYF. The J gene is TRBJ2-5, the V gene TRBV28; tentative D call: TRBD2 (7 bases). The germline V gene encodes CDR1 MDHEN and CDR2 SYDVKM. Trimming shortened V by 6 bases and J by 4 bases, and 18 bases separated the two germline ends. The CDR3 loop spans 15 amino acids.

The count of this clone is one. V is TRBV7-7 and J is TRBJ2-3; D may match TRBD1 or TRBD2 (5 bases each). Trimming removed 3 bases at V and 3 bases at J, with 13 bases between. This CDR3 comprises 15 residues. The germline gives CDR1 SSHAT, CDR2 FNYEAQ (reference sequence). The CDR3 DNA reads TGTGCCAGCAGCTTGGGACCTTCGGGGACAGATACGCAGTATTTT. Its protein is CASSLGPSGTDTQYF.